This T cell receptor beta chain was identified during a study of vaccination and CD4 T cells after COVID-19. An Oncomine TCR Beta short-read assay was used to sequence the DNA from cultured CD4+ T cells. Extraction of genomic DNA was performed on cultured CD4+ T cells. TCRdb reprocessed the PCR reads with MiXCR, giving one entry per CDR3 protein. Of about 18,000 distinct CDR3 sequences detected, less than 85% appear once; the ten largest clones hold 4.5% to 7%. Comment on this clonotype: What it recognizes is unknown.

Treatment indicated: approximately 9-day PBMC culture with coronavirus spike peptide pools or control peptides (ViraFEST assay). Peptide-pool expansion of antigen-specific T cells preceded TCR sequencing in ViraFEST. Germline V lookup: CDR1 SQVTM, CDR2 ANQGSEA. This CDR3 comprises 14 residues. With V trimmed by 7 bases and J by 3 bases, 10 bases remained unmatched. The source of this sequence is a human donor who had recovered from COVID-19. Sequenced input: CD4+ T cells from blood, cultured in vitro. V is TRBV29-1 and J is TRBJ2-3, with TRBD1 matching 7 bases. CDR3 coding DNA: TGCAGCGCCGGACAGGAAAGGTTAACAGATACGCAGTATTTT. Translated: CSAGQERLTDTQYF.